Shown below are 15 T cell receptor beta chains from a single sample sequenced in a study of control samples from healthy donors and cancer patients. Sequencing used immunoSEQ multiplex PCR; TCRdb keeps in-frame clones, though not all of them. Of roughly 45,000 clones listed, 80% to 90% are singletons. The sequenced material came from PBMCs. These receptors came from a woman aged 45-59 years with lung cancer.

The chain carries TRBV9 and TRBJ1-2; 10 nucleotides align to TRBD1. V lost 4 bases and J lost 2; bases outside the gene matches: 5. Germline V gene lookup returns CDR1 SGDLS and CDR2 YYNGEE. The CDR3 spans 15 residues. CDR3 protein: CASSSSGQGNYGYTF. CDR3 in DNA: TGTGCCAGCAGCAGCTCGGGACAGGGGAACTATGGCTACACCTTC.

This clone showed up just once. This chain links TRBV4-2 with TRBJ1-6; 8 bases fit TRBD1. The CDR3 runs to 15 residues. V gave up 1 base and J gave up 7 bases; unmatched junction bases: 3. Germline V CDR1 and CDR2: LGHNA, YNFKEQ. The CDR3 loop is CASSQGRGLNSPLHF. The CDR3 coding sequence is TGTGCCAGCAGCCAAGGCAGGGGGCTCAATTCACCCCTCCACTTT.

The chain couples TRBV27 to TRBJ2-3; D is ambiguous. V dropped 2 bases and J dropped 7 bases, with 13 bases sitting between them. Germline V gene sequence: CDR1 MNHEY, CDR2 SMNVEV (reference sequence). The CDR3 loop spans 14 amino acids. CDR3 sequence (DNA): TGTGCCAGCAGTTTAAAAACTGGCGGTCATACGCAGTATTTT. Amino acids: CASSLKTGGHTQYF.

The gene calls are TRBV19 and TRBJ1-3; TRBD1 agrees at 7 bases. The CDR3 totals 17 residues. Germline V gene sequence: CDR1 LNHDA, CDR2 SQIVND (reference sequence). J was trimmed by 3 bases and V by 5 bases; bases with no gene match: 13. CDR3 protein: CASSRTGAPSLGNTIYF. CDR3 DNA: TGTGCCAGTAGTCGGACAGGAGCACCGTCTCTTGGAAACACCATATATTTT. The full variable domain, its missing parts supplied by reference TRBV19 and TRBJ1-3, is DGGITQSPKYLFRKEGQNVTLSCEQNLNHDAMYWYRQDPGQGLRLIYYSQIVNDFQKGDIAEGYSVSREKKESFPLTVTSAQKNPTAFYLCASSRTGAPSLGNTIYFGEGSWLTVV.

V is TRBV5-1 and J is TRBJ2-5; 11 nucleotides match TRBD2. From germline, CDR1 is SGHRS and CDR2 YFSETQ. This CDR3 is 16 amino acids long. Trimming took 0 bases from V and 2 from J; bases not matched to a gene: 3. CDR3 sequence reads: CASSLALAGEQETQYF. The CDR3 DNA follows: TGCGCCAGCAGCTTGGCACTAGCGGGGGAACAAGAGACCCAGTACTTC.

The J gene is TRBJ2-7, the V gene TRBV4-1, with a possible D match to TRBD1 (5 bases). Per the germline V gene, CDR1 is MGHRA and CDR2 is YSYEKL. V lost 8 bases and J 0 bases, leaving 11 bases between the germline ends. The CDR3 totals 13 residues. This CDR3 is CASSRGVSYEQYF. In nucleotides, the CDR3 is TGCGCCAGCTCTAGGGGCGTCTCCTACGAGCAGTACTTC.

The chain combines TRBV28 with TRBJ1-2, with D possibly being TRBD1 (6 bases). The germline gives CDR1 MDHEN, CDR2 SYDVKM. Trimming shortened V by 2 bases and J by 8 bases, and 15 bases separated the two germline ends. CDR3 length equals 14 residues. The chain's CDR3 is CASSLGSTGYGYTF. For the CDR3, the DNA is TGTGCCAGCAGTTTAGGATCTACAGGGTACGGCTACACCTTC.

V and J are TRBV16 and TRBJ1-1, with TRBD1 matching over 7 bases. V shed 5 bases and J 5 bases; nucleotides not matched to a gene: 8. The CDR3 sequence is 14 residues long. The V gene's germline CDR1 is KGHSY and CDR2 FQNENV. The CDR3 spells CASSAPGQSTEAFF. The CDR3 DNA is TGTGCCAGCAGCGCACCGGGACAGAGTACTGAAGCTTTCTTT.

This chain uses TRBV7-9 with TRBJ2-1; D uncertain. This CDR3 is built from 15 residues. Germline V gene data show CDR1 as SEHNR and CDR2 as FQNEAQ (reference sequence). The V end was cut by 1 base, the J end by 0 bases, with 7 bases between. CDR3 DNA: TGTGCCAGCAGCTTAGATGCCCTCTCCTACAATGAGCAGTTCTTC. Its protein is CASSLDALSYNEQFF.

The genes are TRBV25-1 and TRBJ2-7; D may match TRBD1 or TRBD2 (6 bases each). This CDR3 contains 14 residues. Germline lookup yields CDR1 MGHDK and CDR2 SYGVNS. Trimming took 0 bases from V and 6 from J, leaving 12 bases between them. CDR3 loop: CASSEYYGGGEQYF. The DNA for the CDR3 is TGTGCCAGCAGTGAATATTACGGGGGCGGCGAGCAGTACTTC.

J is TRBJ1-2 and V is TRBV6-5; no clear D. This CDR3 has 12 residues. Trimming cost V 4 bases and J 8 bases, with 11 bases left between them. Per germline, CDR1 MNHEY and CDR2 SVGAGI. The CDR3: CASSSPADGYTF. The CDR3 DNA sequence: TGTGCCAGCAGTTCCCCGGCTGACGGCTACACCTTC.

The chain uses TRBV29-1 and TRBJ2-7; weak D call: TRBD1 (6 bases). Germline CDR1 and CDR2: SQVTM and ANQGSEA. This CDR3 is 12 amino acids long. Between the trimmed V and J ends, which lost 2 bases and 6 bases, there was a span of 11 bases. CDR3 DNA sequence: TGCAGCGTTGAAACAGGGTCTAGCGAGCAGTACTTC. Translated, it gives CSVETGSSEQYF.

In this sample, this clone turned up once. Other DNA sequences in the sample encode the same CDR3. This chain connects TRBV5-1 to TRBJ2-7; D perhaps matches TRBD2 (6 bases). This CDR3 is 14 amino acids long. Looked up from germline, CDR1 is SGHRS and CDR2 is YFSETQ. V lost 0 bases and J 2 bases, leaving 9 bases between the germline ends. For the CDR3, the DNA is TGCGCCAGCAGCTTGGGTCGGACTACCTACGAGCAGTACTTC. This sequence encodes CASSLGRTTYEQYF. Full variable domain (outside the CDR3, taken from reference TRBV5-1 and TRBJ2-7): KAGVTQTPRYLIKTRGQQVTLSCSPISGHRSVSWYQQTPGQGLQFLFEYFSETQRNKGNFPGRFSGRQFSNSRSEMNVSTLELGDSALYLCASSLGRTTYEQYFGPGTRLTVT.

As concerns this clone: Other nucleotide sequences from this sample produce the same CDR3. The V and J genes are TRBV4-1 and TRBJ2-4; D may be TRBD2 (5 bases). The CDR3 is made up of 20 amino acids. V gave up 0 bases and J gave up 4 bases, with 25 bases separating them. Germline V CDR1 and CDR2: MGHRA, YSYEKL. The CDR3 nucleotides are TGCGCCAGCAGCCAAGAAGGAATCCTCGGGATAAACCCGAATAAAAACATTCAGTACTTC. Translating gives CASSQEGILGINPNKNIQYF.

V and J are TRBV5-8 and TRBJ1-5, with 8 bases lining up with TRBD1. Germline CDR1 reads SGHTS; CDR2 reads YDEGEE. The CDR3 has 16 residues. The trim removed 0 bases at V and 5 bases at J, leaving 7 bases unmatched. CDR3 amino acids: CASSLADREIDQPQHF. The CDR3 DNA is TGTGCCAGCAGCTTGGCGGACAGGGAGATTGATCAGCCCCAGCATTTT. The full variable domain, its missing parts supplied by reference TRBV5-8 and TRBJ1-5, is EAGVTQSPTHLIKTRGQQATLRCSPISGHTSVYWYQQALGLGLQFLLWYDEGEERNRGNFPPRFSGRQFPNYSSELNVNALELEDSALYLCASSLADREIDQPQHFGDGTRLSIL.